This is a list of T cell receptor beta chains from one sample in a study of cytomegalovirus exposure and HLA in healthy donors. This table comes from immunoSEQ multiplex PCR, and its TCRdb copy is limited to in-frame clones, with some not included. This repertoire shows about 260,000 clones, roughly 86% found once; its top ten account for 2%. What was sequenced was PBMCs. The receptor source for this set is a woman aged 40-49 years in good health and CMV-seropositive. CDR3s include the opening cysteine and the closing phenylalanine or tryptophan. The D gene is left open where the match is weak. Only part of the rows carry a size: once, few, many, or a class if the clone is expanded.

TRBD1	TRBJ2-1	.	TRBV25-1	TGTGCCAGCAGGCCCGGGGCAGGGGGCCTCTACGAGCAGTTCTTC	CASRPGAGGLYEQFF
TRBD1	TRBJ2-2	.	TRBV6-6	TGTGCCAGCAGGCCCGGGACAGGGGGAACCGGGGAGCTGTTTTTT	CASRPGTGGTGELFF
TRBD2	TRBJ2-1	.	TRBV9	TGTGCCAGCAGCGTAGAGGTGGGAGGGCCGAATGAGCAGTTCTTC	CASSVEVGGPNEQFF
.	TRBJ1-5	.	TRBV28	TGTGCCAGCAGTCAAGGTTGGGGGGGATATCAGCCCCAGCATTTT	CASSQGWGGYQPQHF
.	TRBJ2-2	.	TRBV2	TGTGCCAACACCGGACAGAACACCGGGGAGCTGTTTTTT	CANTGQNTGELFF
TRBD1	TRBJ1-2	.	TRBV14	TGTGCCAGCAGCCAGCTAGACAGGGCTAACTATGGCTACACCTTC	CASSQLDRANYGYTF
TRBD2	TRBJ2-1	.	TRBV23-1	TGCGCCAGCACTAGCGGGAGAGACTCCTACAATGAGCAGTTCTTC	CASTSGRDSYNEQFF
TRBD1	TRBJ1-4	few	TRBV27	TGTGCCAGCAGTTTCCGGACAGGGGGAAGTGAAAAACTGTTTTTT	CASSFRTGGSEKLFF
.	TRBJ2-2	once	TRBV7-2	TGTGCCAGCAGCTCCCTACGGGACTCCGTTGACACCGGGGAGCTGTTTTTT	CASSSLRDSVDTGELFF
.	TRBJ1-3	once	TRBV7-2	TGTGCCAGCAGCTTAGTGCAGGCCTCTGGAAACACCATATATTTT	CASSLVQASGNTIYF
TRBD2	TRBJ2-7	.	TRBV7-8	TGTGCCAGCAGCTTAGTGAGCGGGGTACCCTACGAGCAGTACTTC	CASSLVSGVPYEQYF
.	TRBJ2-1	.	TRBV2	TGTGCCAGCAGTAGATCTAGCTCCTACAATGAGCAGTTCTTC	CASSRSSSYNEQFF
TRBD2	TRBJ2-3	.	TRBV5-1	TGCGCCAGCAGCTTTGGACTAGCGGGAGGGAAAGATACGCAGTATTTT	CASSFGLAGGKDTQYF
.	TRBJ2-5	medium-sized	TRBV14	TGTGCCAGCAGCCAAGACTGGACCGGAGGGCCTTTGGGGACCCAGTACTTC	CASSQDWTGGPLGTQYF
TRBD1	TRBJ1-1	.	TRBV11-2	TGTGCCAGCCGGGACAGGGGGCAAGAATTGGACACTGAAGCTTTCTTT	CASRDRGQELDTEAFF
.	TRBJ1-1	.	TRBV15	TGTGCCACCAGCAGCGTTAAGACAGGCATGAACACTGAAGCTTTCTTT	CATSSVKTGMNTEAFF
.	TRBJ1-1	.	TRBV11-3	TGTGCCAGCAGCTTAGGAGGGAACACTGAAGCTTTCTTT	CASSLGGNTEAFF
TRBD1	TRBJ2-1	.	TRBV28	TGTGCCACATCCGGGACAGTTCGTAACAATGAGCAGTTCTTC	CATSGTVRNNEQFF
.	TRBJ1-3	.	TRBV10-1	TGCGCCAGCAGTCCATTAACTGGTGCTGGAAACACCATATATTTT	CASSPLTGAGNTIYF
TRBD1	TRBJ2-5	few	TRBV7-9	TGTGCCAGCAGCCCCGGGACAGGGCCCCCCGGAGAGACCCAGTACTTC	CASSPGTGPPGETQYF
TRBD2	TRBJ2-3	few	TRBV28	TGTGCCAGCCTTGCTAGCGGGAGGACCCCCAGCACAGATACGCAGTATTTT	CASLASGRTPSTDTQYF
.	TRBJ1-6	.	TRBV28	TGTGCCAGCAGTCCCAACTCCTATAATTCACCCCTCCACTTT	CASSPNSYNSPLHF
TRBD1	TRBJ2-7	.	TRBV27	TGTGCCAGCGCTCCCCCTACGGACAGGGGAGTAAAGCAGTACTTC	CASAPPTDRGVKQYF
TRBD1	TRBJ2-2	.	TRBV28	TGTGCCAGCAGGGCGGACAGGACGAACACCGGGGAGCTGTTTTTT	CASRADRTNTGELFF
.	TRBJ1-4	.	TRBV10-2	TGCGCCAGCAGTGAGGGACTTTGGGGGGGAAAACTGTTTTTT	CASSEGLWGGKLFF
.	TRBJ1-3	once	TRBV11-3	TGTGCCAGCAGCCAAACAGGCTCTGGAAACACCATATATTTT	CASSQTGSGNTIYF
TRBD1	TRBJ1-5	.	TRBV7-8	TGTGCCAGCAGCTTGGGACAGGGAAGAAATCAGCCCCAGCATTTT	CASSLGQGRNQPQHF
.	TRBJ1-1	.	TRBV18	TGTGCCAGCTCACCCTTGACAAAGAACACTGAAGCTTTCTTT	CASSPLTKNTEAFF
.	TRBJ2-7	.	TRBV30	TGTGCCTGGAGCCCCAGGACAGTTAGTAACTACGAGCAGTACTTC	CAWSPRTVSNYEQYF
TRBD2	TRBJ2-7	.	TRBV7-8	TGTGCCAGCAGCTCCAGCGGGAAAGTCGAATACGAGCAGTACTTC	CASSSSGKVEYEQYF
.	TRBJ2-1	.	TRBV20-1	TGCAGTGGGTGGGGAGACCCAGAGCAGTTCTTC	CSGWGDPEQFF
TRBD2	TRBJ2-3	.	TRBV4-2	TGTGCCAGCAGCCAAGAGGCGGGAGGGGCGAATACGCAGTATTTT	CASSQEAGGANTQYF
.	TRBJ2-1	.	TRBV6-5	TGTGCCAGCAGTTACGGGGCAGCTTCCTACAATGAGCAGTTCTTC	CASSYGAASYNEQFF
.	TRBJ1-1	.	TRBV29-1	TGCAGCGGAGAGCGGGGAGAAGCTTTCTTT	CSGERGEAFF